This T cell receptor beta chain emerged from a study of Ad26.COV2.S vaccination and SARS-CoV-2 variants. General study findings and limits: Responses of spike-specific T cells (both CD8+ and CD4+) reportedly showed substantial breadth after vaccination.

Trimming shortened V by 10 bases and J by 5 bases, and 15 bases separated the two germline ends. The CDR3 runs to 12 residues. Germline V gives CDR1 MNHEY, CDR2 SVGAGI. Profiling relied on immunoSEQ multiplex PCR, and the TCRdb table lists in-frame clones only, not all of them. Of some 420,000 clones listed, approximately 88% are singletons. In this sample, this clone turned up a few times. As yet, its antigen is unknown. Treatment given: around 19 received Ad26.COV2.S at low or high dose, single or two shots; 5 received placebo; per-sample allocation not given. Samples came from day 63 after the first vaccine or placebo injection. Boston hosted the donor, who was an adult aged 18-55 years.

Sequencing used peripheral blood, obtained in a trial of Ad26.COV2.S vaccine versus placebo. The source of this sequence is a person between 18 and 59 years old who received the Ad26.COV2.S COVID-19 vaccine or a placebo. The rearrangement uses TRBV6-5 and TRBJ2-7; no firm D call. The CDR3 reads CATQVRGHEQYF. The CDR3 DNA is TGTGCCACCCAAGTCCGAGGCCACGAGCAGTACTTC.